A single T cell receptor (beta chain) is shown here with its context. Its antigen remains unidentified. V lost 6 bases to trimming and J lost 0 bases; unmatched junction nucleotides: 17. Germline V lookup: CDR1 LNHDA, CDR2 SQIVND (reference sequence). The CDR3 is made up of 19 amino acids. PCR amplification relied on 60 Vbeta primers (plus 13 Jbeta primers). Profiling relied on immunoSEQ multiplex PCR, and the TCRdb table lists in-frame clones only, not all of them. The data include 150,000 to 200,000 clones; the top ten clones carry 1.3%. The data belong to a study of cytomegalovirus exposure and HLA in healthy donors. Study results and caveats: A few V segments could not be told apart, such as TRBV6-2 and TRBV6-3, and were left out. Prior analysis indicated that the majority of TCR beta V segments exhibited productivity approximately 87% or approximately 30% of the time. Most CMV-associated TCR beta chains were later found to appear HLA-restricted. Presence/absence analyses took donor sequencing depth as roughly uniform.

The source material was PBMCs. This sequence joins TRBV19 and TRBJ1-1, with 9 bases that match TRBD1. The clonotype was recovered from a woman in her sixties or seventies in good health and CMV-seronegative. CDR3 nucleotide sequence: TGTGCCAGTAGGCCCCGGGACAGGGTCGTAAAGTCCATGAACACTGAAGCTTTCTTT. Encoded protein: CASRPRDRVVKSMNTEAFF.